These T cell receptor beta chains were read from a single sample in a study of blood T cell repertoires in COVID-19. TCRdb's table, derived via immunoSEQ multiplex PCR, lists solely in-frame clones and lacks some. The data show about 87,000 clones, with 70% to 85% seen just once and around 4.5% held by the top ten. Material for sequencing was peripheral blood. Source of these receptors: a woman aged 50 to 60 with acute or convalescent COVID-19. Each CDR3 is given with its conserved first and last residue. The D gene is left open where the match is weak. Where a row states a size, it is once, few, many or the class of an expanded clone; other rows omit it.

V gene	J gene	clone size	D gene	CDR3 DNA	CDR3 protein
TRBV2	TRBJ1-1	-	-	TGTGCCAGCAACGGCGATCTTGCCTCGGGAGACACTGAAGCTTTCTTT	CASNGDLASGDTEAFF
TRBV19	TRBJ1-5	-	TRBD1	TGTGCCAGTAGCGACAGGGGGGGGTCATTGCCCCAGCATTTT	CASSDRGGSLPQHF
TRBV7-9	TRBJ2-6	-	TRBD1	TGTGCCAGCAGCCGTCGCCGGGACAGGTCTGAGGGGGCCAACGTCCTGACTTTC	CASSRRRDRSEGANVLTF
TRBV9	TRBJ2-1	-	-	TGTGCCAGCAGCGTAGGGACTATTGCACACAATGAGCAGTTCTTC	CASSVGTIAHNEQFF
TRBV6-2/TRBV6-3	TRBJ2-7	-	TRBD1	TGTGCCAGCAGTTACTCGGCGACAGGGGGCTACGACGAGCAGTACTTC	CASSYSATGGYDEQYF
TRBV28	TRBJ2-7	-	-	TGTGCCAGCAGTTCCTATCCCGAGCAGTACTTC	CASSSYPEQYF
TRBV5-1	TRBJ1-1	-	TRBD1	TGCGCCAGCAGCTTAGGGGGCGGGAGGACTGAAGCTTTCTTT	CASSLGGGRTEAFF
TRBV28	TRBJ1-1	-	-	TGTGCCAGCAGTTTCCCTGCAGGTCCTGCTCTATCTTTCTTT	CASSFPAGPALSFF
TRBV27	TRBJ2-7	-	-	TGTGCCAGCAGTTTAAAGATGGGGGGATCCTACTACGAGCAGTACTTC	CASSLKMGGSYYEQYF
TRBV28	TRBJ1-5	few	-	TGTGCCAGCAGTTTATGGTCAGGAACAGCCGGCAATCAGCCCCAGCATTTT	CASSLWSGTAGNQPQHF
TRBV7-2	TRBJ2-2	-	-	TGTGCCAGCAGCTTCCAACGCGTGACTGCGAACACCGGGGAGCTGTTTTTT	CASSFQRVTANTGELFF
TRBV6-5	TRBJ1-2	-	-	TGTGCCAGCAGTCCGCGGACAGAGGCTAACTATGGCTACACCTTC	CASSPRTEANYGYTF
TRBV28	TRBJ1-5	-	TRBD1	TGTGCCAGCAGTATTATCCAGGGGGCGAGCAATCAGCCCCAGCATTTT	CASSIIQGASNQPQHF
TRBV5-1	TRBJ2-7	-	TRBD2	TGCGCCAGCAGCGCCGGACTAGCGGGGGGCTCCTACGAGCAGTACTTC	CASSAGLAGGSYEQYF
TRBV19	TRBJ1-2	-	-	TGTGCCAGTAGCTTCGGGACATCGCAGAACTATGGCTACACCTTC	CASSFGTSQNYGYTF
TRBV19	TRBJ2-1	-	TRBD1	TGTGCCAGTAGGCAGGACAGGTTGAGGAATGAGCAGTTCTTC	CASRQDRLRNEQFF
TRBV10-3	TRBJ1-4	-	TRBD1	TGTGCCATCAGTGAGGGGGACAGGGATCATGAAAAACTGTTTTTT	CAISEGDRDHEKLFF
TRBV2	TRBJ1-4	-	TRBD1	TGTGCCAGCAGTGAATACAGGGGCTCGAGAGAAAAACTGTTTTTT	CASSEYRGSREKLFF
TRBV27	TRBJ1-1	once	TRBD1	TGTGCCAGCAGTTTTGGGACAGGTCTCGACACTGAAGCTTTCTTT	CASSFGTGLDTEAFF
TRBV4-2	TRBJ2-7	-	-	TGTGCCAGCAGCCAAGGACAACACTCCTACGAGCAGTACTTC	CASSQGQHSYEQYF
TRBV2	TRBJ2-3	-	-	TGTGCCAGCAGTGTATCCCAACAGGCAGATACGCAGTATTTT	CASSVSQQADTQYF
TRBV6-5	TRBJ2-7	-	-	TGTGCCAGCAGCCCCGGCGGGTACGAGCAGTACTTC	CASSPGGYEQYF
TRBV6-1	TRBJ2-7	-	-	TGTGCCAGCAGTGAAGGCGGGTCCCGCTACGAGCAGTACTTC	CASSEGGSRYEQYF
TRBV19	TRBJ2-7	-	TRBD1	TGTGCCAGTGACAGGGGACGTACCTACGAGCAGTACTTC	CASDRGRTYEQYF
TRBV7-9	TRBJ2-2	-	-	TGTGCCAGCAGCTTAGAGAGGGGAGGCACCGGGGAGCTGTTTTTT	CASSLERGGTGELFF
TRBV5-6	TRBJ2-3	-	TRBD1	TGTGCCAGCAGCCGGCCCGGACAGGGCACAGATACGCAGTATTTT	CASSRPGQGTDTQYF
TRBV9	TRBJ2-1	-	TRBD2	TGTGCCAGCACCCCTTCTAGCGGGGCTAGCTCCTACAATGAGCAGTTCTTC	CASTPSSGASSYNEQFF
TRBV13	TRBJ1-1	-	-	TGTGCCAGCAGCTTAGCACAGACGAACACTGAAGCTTTCTTT	CASSLAQTNTEAFF
TRBV28	TRBJ1-1	-	TRBD1	TGTGCCAGCCACCTGACAGGGTCGTATCGAAGCACTGAAGCTTTCTTT	CASHLTGSYRSTEAFF
TRBV5-4	TRBJ2-1	-	TRBD1	TGTGCCAGCAGCAAACCGGGACAGCGAGGCAATGAGCAGTTCTTC	CASSKPGQRGNEQFF
TRBV4-3	TRBJ2-7	-	TRBD2	TGCGCCAGCAGCCAGGGACTAGCGGGGGAGGACTACGAGCAGTACTTC	CASSQGLAGEDYEQYF
TRBV11-2	TRBJ1-4	-	-	TGTGCCAGCAGCTTGAACCTCGCGGGAACTAATGAAAAACTGTTTTTT	CASSLNLAGTNEKLFF
TRBV7-9	TRBJ1-6	-	-	TGTGCCAGCAGCTTAGGGCAGGTAACGTCACCCCTCCACTTT	CASSLGQVTSPLHF
TRBV2	TRBJ1-2	-	-	TGTGCCAGCACCCGGGGTAACTATGGCTACACCTTC	CASTRGNYGYTF
TRBV19	TRBJ2-5	-	-	TGTGCCAGTAGTATGAGGGGGATCCAAGAGACCCAGTACTTC	CASSMRGIQETQYF
TRBV3-1/TRBV3-2	TRBJ1-1	-	-	TGTGCCAGCAGCCAAGCTGGTTCGGGTGGTGAAGCTTTCTTT	CASSQAGSGGEAFF
TRBV6-5	TRBJ1-2	-	-	TGTGCCAGCAGTAACAGGATAGGCTATGGCTACACCTTC	CASSNRIGYGYTF
TRBV7-9	TRBJ1-4	-	-	TGTGCCAGCAGCTTAGGCCTTAGCGGGACACGAGGAGAAAAACTGTTTTTT	CASSLGLSGTRGEKLFF
TRBV28	TRBJ1-2	-	-	TGTGCCAGCAAAATAAACAGGGATGGCTACACCTTC	CASKINRDGYTF
TRBV2	TRBJ1-4	-	-	TGTGCCAGCCGAGGCCGGGTTTCTAATGAAAAACTGTTTTTT	CASRGRVSNEKLFF
TRBV7-2	TRBJ2-5	-	TRBD2	TGTGCCAGCAGCTTACTAGCGGGGGGGCAAGAGACCCAGTACTTC	CASSLLAGGQETQYF
TRBV28	TRBJ1-1	-	-	TGTGCCAGCAGTCCAGAGACCCTAACAGTGAACACTGAAGCTTTCTTT	CASSPETLTVNTEAFF
TRBV10-3	TRBJ2-7	-	-	TGTGCCATCAGTGCCAGCGGTCCTTCCTACGAGCAGTACTTC	CAISASGPSYEQYF
TRBV15	TRBJ1-1	-	-	TGTGCCACCAGCAGAGATCCGGGGATGAACACTGAAGCTTTCTTT	CATSRDPGMNTEAFF